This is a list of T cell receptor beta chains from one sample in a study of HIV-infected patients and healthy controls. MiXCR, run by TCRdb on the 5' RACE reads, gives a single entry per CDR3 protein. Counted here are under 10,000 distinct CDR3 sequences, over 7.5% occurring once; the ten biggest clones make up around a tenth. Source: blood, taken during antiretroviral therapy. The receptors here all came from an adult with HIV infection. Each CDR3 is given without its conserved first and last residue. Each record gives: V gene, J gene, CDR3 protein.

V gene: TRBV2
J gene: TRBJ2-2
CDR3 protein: ASSLAGTNTGELF

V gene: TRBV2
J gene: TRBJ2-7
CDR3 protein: ASSLLPGAGSYEQY

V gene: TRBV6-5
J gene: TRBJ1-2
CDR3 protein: ASSKQGGSGGYT

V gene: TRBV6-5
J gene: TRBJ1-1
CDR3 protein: ASSFGQTNTEAF

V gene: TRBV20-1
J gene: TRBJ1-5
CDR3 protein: SAIQGGEINSNQPQH

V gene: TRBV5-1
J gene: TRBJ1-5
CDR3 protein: ASTIFKEPQH

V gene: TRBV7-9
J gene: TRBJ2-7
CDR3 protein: ASSQTGGHEQY

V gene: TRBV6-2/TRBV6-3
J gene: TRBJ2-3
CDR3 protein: ASSYFGRGADTQY

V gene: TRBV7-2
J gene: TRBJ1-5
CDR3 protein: ASSRGQSSNQPQH

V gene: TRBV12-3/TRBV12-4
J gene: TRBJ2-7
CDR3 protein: ASSLMMTYEQY

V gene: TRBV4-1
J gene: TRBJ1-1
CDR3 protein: ASSQGAGMNTEAF

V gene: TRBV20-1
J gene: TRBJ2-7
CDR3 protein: SADTSGGIYEQY

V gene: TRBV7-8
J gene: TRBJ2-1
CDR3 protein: ASSPGGADNEQF

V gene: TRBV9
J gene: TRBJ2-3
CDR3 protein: ASSVEPSLADTQY

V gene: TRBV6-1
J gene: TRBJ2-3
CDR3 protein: ASSEAGTSGRYYTDTQY

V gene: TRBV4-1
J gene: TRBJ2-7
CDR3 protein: ASSQGGTGYDEQY

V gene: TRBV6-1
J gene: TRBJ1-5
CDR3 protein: ASKLGQIWH

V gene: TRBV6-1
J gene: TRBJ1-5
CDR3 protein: ASRPESNQPQH

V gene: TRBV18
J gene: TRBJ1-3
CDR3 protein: ASRLQGRSSGNTIY

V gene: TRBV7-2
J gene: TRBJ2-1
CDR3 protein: ASSLWTGYEQF

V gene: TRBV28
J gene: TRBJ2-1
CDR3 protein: ASSRERSYLNEQF

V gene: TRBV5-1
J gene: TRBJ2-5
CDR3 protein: ASSLEIAGGETQY

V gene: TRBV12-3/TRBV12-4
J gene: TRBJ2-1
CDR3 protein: ASTLSSGSFNEQF

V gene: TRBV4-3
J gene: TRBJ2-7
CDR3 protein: ASSQDTSGTAYEQY

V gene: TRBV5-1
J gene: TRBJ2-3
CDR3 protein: ASSLDGGTTDTQY

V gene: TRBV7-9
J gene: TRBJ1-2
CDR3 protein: ASSLSYGYT

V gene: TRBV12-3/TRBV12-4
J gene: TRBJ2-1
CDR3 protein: ASSRNQWGEQF

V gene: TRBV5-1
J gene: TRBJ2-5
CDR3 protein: ASSLEETQY

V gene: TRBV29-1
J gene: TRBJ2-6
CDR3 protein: SVDEGAGRFGANVLT

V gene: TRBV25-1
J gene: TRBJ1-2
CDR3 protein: ASRRGTYGYT

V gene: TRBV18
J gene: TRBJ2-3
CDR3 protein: ASSPRTSSIPDTQY

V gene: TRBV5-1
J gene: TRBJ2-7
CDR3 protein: ASSLVGTYEQY

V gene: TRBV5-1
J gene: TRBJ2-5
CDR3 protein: ASSSSGTSGPQETQY

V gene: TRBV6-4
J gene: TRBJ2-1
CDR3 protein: ASSLGQASGNEQF

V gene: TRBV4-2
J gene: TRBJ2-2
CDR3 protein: ASSQEGLSTANTGELF

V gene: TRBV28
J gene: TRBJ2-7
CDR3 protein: ASRGTSGTYEQY

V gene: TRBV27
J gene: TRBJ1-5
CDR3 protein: ASSLGSLPHQPQH

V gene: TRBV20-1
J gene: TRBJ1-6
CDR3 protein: SARRDRNSPLH

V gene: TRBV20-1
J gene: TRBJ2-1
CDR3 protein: SASLRSSYNEQF

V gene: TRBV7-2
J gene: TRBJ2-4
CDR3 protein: ASSLALGGSYIQY

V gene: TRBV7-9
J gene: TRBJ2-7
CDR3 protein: ASSYRDLGRYEQY

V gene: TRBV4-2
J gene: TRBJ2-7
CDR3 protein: ASSQTGTSAYEQY

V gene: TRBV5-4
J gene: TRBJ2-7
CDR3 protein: ASSFGQGDYEQY

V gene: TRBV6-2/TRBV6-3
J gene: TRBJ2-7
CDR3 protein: ASRRLTSSYEQY

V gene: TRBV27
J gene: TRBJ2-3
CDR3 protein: ASKGRGPDTQY

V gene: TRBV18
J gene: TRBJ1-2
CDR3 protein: ASSKDSKGGYT

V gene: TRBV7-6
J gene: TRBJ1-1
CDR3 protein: ASSSWTADTEAF

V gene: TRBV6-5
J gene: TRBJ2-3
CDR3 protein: ATTTSSTDTQY

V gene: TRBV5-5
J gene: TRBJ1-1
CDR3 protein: ASSLVLGNSMNTEAF

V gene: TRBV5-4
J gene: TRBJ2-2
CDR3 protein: ASSPDLAEGELF

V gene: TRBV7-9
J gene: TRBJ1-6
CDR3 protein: ASSFNSPLH

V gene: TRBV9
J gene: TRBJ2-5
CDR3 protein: ASSVDRTSGSTETQY

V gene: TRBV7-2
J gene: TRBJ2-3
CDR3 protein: ASSFVAGGVDTQY

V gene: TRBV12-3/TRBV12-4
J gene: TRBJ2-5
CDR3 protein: ASSPGGAGRGETQY

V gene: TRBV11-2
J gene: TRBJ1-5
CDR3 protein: ASSPSAGISDRGQPQH

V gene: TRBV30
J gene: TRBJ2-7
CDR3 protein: AWDMGAGHYEQY

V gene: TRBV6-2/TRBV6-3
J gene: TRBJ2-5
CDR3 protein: ASSGYQETQY